This T cell receptor beta chain was captured by sequencing in a study of T cell responses to AZD1222 COVID-19 vaccine. The wider study: Pooling of second doses given at about 4 or about 12 weeks was done.

Clones were sequenced by immunoSEQ multiplex PCR, and TCRdb holds only the in-frame ones, with some missing. The table lists roughly 100,000 clones, 88% of them singletons. About this clone itself: The antigen is unknown.

Findings of the study overall: After two AZD1222 doses, spike-specific TCR breadth and depth rose versus day 0. There were vaccine-associated CD4 TCRs across spike, dominant at 160-218 and 743-854. Nearly half of spike-specific TCRs reportedly go after variant regions that carry no mutations.

From germline, CDR1 is MNHEY and CDR2 SVGAGI. The CDR3 length is 14 residues. Trimming left V 5 bases short and J 0 bases short, with 10 bases between. The chain employs TRBV6-5 and TRBJ2-5, with no clear D. The sequence was collected from an adult in good health. Sequencing used peripheral blood, obtained on day 0 of AZD1222 vaccination. The CDR3 loop is CASSRDWNQETQYF. CDR3 in DNA: TGTGCCAGCAGTCGAGACTGGAACCAAGAGACCCAGTACTTC.